Listed here are 8 T cell receptor beta chains from one sample, sequenced in a study of molecular identifiers for immune sequencing clone quantification. TCRdb redid the calling of the PCR reads with MiXCR, one entry per CDR3 protein. This sample has some 580,000 distinct CDR3 sequences, with 25% found just once. Sequencing was carried out using naive CD8+ T cells from blood, with Jurkat cell RNA spiked in. Subset given: FACS-sorted CD8+CD4-CCR7+CD45RA+ naive T cells. These receptors originate from a human donor in good health. Some libraries in this study had Jurkat cell RNA spiked in.

This clonotype was found a few times. V and J are TRBV2 and TRBJ2-5; 9 nucleotides line up with TRBD2. Germline V gene data show CDR1 as SNHLY and CDR2 as FYNNEI. V was pared by 4 bases and J by 2 bases, with 5 bases of the junction left unmatched. The CDR3 has 15 amino acids. CDR3 bases: TGTGCCAGCAGTGGGCTAGCGGGACCTCAAGAGACCCAGTACTTC. Translated: CASSGLAGPQETQYF.

This clonotype has at least ten counts. The chain joins TRBV29-1 to TRBJ1-1; D unresolved. The ends were cut back, 0 bases at V and 4 bases at J, with 6 bases in the middle. Per the germline V gene, CDR1 is SQVTM and CDR2 is ANQGSEA. The CDR3 sequence is 12 residues long. The CDR3 protein is CSVEDGITEAFF. The CDR3, as DNA: TGCAGCGTTGAAGACGGAATCACTGAAGCTTTCTTT.

Comment on this clonotype: A much larger clone lies a single base off, so this may be a read error. The V gene is TRBV14, the J gene TRBJ2-2; D gene ambiguous. Trimming cost V 4 bases and J 4 bases, with 16 bases left between them. The V gene's germline CDR1 is SGHDN and CDR2 FVKESK. CDR3 size: 16 residues. The CDR3 sequence: CASSRAGPSSTGELFF. DNA for the CDR3: TGTGCCAGCAGCCGGGCCGGTCCCTCGAGCACCGGGGAGCTGTTTTTT.

This clonotype turned up a few times. This chain connects TRBV7-9 to TRBJ1-2; TRBD1 agrees at 7 bases. The CDR3 contains 16 residues. The ends lost 4 bases at V and 5 bases at J; junction bases unmatched: 13. The germline V gene has CDR1 SEHNR and CDR2 FQNEAQ (reference sequence). CDR3: CASSSSNSGTAYGYTF. CDR3 DNA: TGTGCCAGCAGCTCTTCCAACTCAGGGACAGCTTATGGCTACACCTTC.

J is TRBJ2-4 and V is TRBV5-4, with 9 bases lining up with TRBD2. The junction had 2 bases not matched to a gene; V was cut back by 5 bases and J by 5 bases. This CDR3 is built from 13 residues. The V gene's germline CDR1 is SGHNT and CDR2 YYREEE (reference sequence). The CDR3 sequence: CASSLAGENIQYF. The CDR3 DNA sequence: TGTGCCAGCAGTTTAGCGGGGGAAAACATTCAGTACTTC.

This clonotype was seen many times. The V call is TRBV6-2 or TRBV6-3, the J call TRBJ1-1; D is ambiguous. This CDR3 comprises 16 residues. V dropped 0 bases and J dropped 0 bases, with 11 bases sitting between them. Looked up from germline, CDR1 is MNHEY and CDR2 is SVGEGT. The CDR3 nucleotides read TGTGCCAGCAGTTACTCCTGGCCGCAAGTGAACACTGAAGCTTTCTTT. Translated: CASSYSWPQVNTEAFF.

This clonotype has a handful of counts. The chain recombines TRBV7-6 with TRBJ2-2; D ambiguous. CDR1 is SGHVS, CDR2 FNYEAQ, per germline. The CDR3 runs 16 residues. V was pared by 3 bases and J by 6 bases, with 17 bases between. The CDR3 loop reads CASSFTAMTGSGELFF. The CDR3 DNA follows: TGTGCCAGCAGCTTTACCGCTATGACTGGGTCCGGGGAGCTGTTTTTT.

About this clonotype itself: This sequence may be a read error, since a much larger clone differs from it by one base. V gene TRBV4-3 combines with J gene TRBJ2-5; D gene ambiguous. Germline CDR1 reads LGHNA; CDR2 reads YSLEER. This CDR3 has 16 residues. Written as DNA, the CDR3 is TGCGCCAGCGGCCAAGATAGCCGACACAAACAAGAGACCCAGTACTTC. This translates into CASGQDSRHKQETQYF.